Sequencing of this T cell receptor beta chain was carried out in a study of T cells in Graves' hyperthyroidism and ophthalmopathy. Study observations and caveats: Expanded thyroid clonotypes (above 0.001) were mostly also found in blood.

A few counts support this clonotype. Its antigen is undetermined. RNA transcripts were the template for amplifying TCR beta CDR3 regions. A first-round RT-PCR of the TCR CDR3 used the HTBI primer set. TCRdb passed the multiplex PCR reads through MiXCR, listing each CDR3 protein once. The data show nearly 600,000 distinct CDR3 sequences, about 15% seen once. Aged 18 to 65, the patients had hyperthyroidism that was newly diagnosed and had lasted under 2 months. Sampled blood dates from first hyperthyroidism diagnosis, and it precedes any ophthalmopathy symptoms. Per the germline V gene, CDR1 is SGHTA and CDR2 is FQGNSA. The CDR3 loop spans 14 amino acids. Trimming removed 7 bases from V and 6 bases from J, with 13 bases in between.

Material for sequencing was blood. The rearrangement links TRBV7-2 to TRBJ1-6; the D is unclear. The clonotype was recovered from a woman aged 30 to 39 with Graves' hyperthyroidism that later progressed to Graves' ophthalmopathy. This chain's CDR3 is CASTSPGGNSPLHF. CDR3 DNA sequence: TGTGCCAGCACCTCCCCGGGCGGTAATTCACCCCTCCACTTT. Full variable domain (remainder filled in from reference TRBV7-2 and TRBJ1-6): GAGVSQSPSNKVTEKGKDVELRCDPISGHTALYWYRQSLGQGLEFLIYFQGNSAPDKSGLPSDRFSAERTGGSVSTLTIQRTQQEDSAVYLCASTSPGGNSPLHFGNGTRLTVT.